The rows below give T cell receptor beta chains drawn from one sample of a study of T-cell memory formation after mild COVID-19. One entry per CDR3 protein results from TCRdb running MiXCR on the 5' RACE reads. The sample lists approximately 60,000 distinct CDR3 sequences, about 9.4% occurring once. The sequencing input was PBMCs or a T cell subset sorted from them (not recorded which). These receptors were taken from a man between 18 and 29 years old who had mild COVID-19 (a few samples of this study predate the infection). Cell type and time point are not known. The CDR3 runs from the conserved cysteine through the conserved F or W. The D gene is left open where the match is weak. Expanded clones get a size class; other rows say once, few or many, or leave the size out.

CDR3 DNA: TGCAGTGCTAGAGGTTCTAGCGGGGAGACCTACAATGAGCAGTTCTTC
CDR3 protein: CSARGSSGETYNEQFF
clone size: many
J gene: TRBJ2-1
V gene: TRBV20-1
D gene: TRBD2

CDR3 DNA: TGTGCCAGCAGCTTATTCCAGGACAGTGAGCAGTTCTTC
CDR3 protein: CASSLFQDSEQFF
clone size: few
J gene: TRBJ2-1
V gene: TRBV7-3
D gene: .

CDR3 DNA: TGTGCCAGCAGCTTAGAGGGACTAGCCTACAATGAGCAGTTCTTC
CDR3 protein: CASSLEGLAYNEQFF
clone size: .
J gene: TRBJ2-1
V gene: TRBV7-2
D gene: TRBD2

CDR3 DNA: TGCGCCAGCAGCTTAGATGCCCCACAGAACACCGGGGAGCTGTTTTTT
CDR3 protein: CASSLDAPQNTGELFF
clone size: .
J gene: TRBJ2-2
V gene: TRBV5-1
D gene: .

CDR3 DNA: TGTGCCAGTGGTACGGCACAGGGTGGCAATCAGCCCCAGCATTTT
CDR3 protein: CASGTAQGGNQPQHF
clone size: few
J gene: TRBJ1-5
V gene: TRBV2
D gene: .

CDR3 DNA: TGTGCCACGCAGGATTATAGCAATCAGCCCCAGCATTTT
CDR3 protein: CATQDYSNQPQHF
clone size: few
J gene: TRBJ1-5
V gene: TRBV6-2/TRBV6-3
D gene: .

CDR3 DNA: TGTGCCAGCAGCGCCGGACTAGCTGCTAGCACAGATACGCAGTATTTT
CDR3 protein: CASSAGLAASTDTQYF
clone size: .
J gene: TRBJ2-3
V gene: TRBV9
D gene: TRBD2

CDR3 DNA: TGCGCCAGCAGCTCTACTAGCGGGGGGGCAGAGCAGTTCTTC
CDR3 protein: CASSSTSGGAEQFF
clone size: many
J gene: TRBJ2-1
V gene: TRBV5-1
D gene: TRBD2

CDR3 DNA: TGCAGCGTCGAGGGGGGGGGGCATGGAGATACGCAGTATTTT
CDR3 protein: CSVEGGGHGDTQYF
clone size: few
J gene: TRBJ2-3
V gene: TRBV29-1
D gene: .

CDR3 DNA: TGTGCCACCAGACCCAGGGGAAAGAATGCCGGGGAGCTGTTTTTT
CDR3 protein: CATRPRGKNAGELFF
clone size: few
J gene: TRBJ2-2
V gene: TRBV15
D gene: .

CDR3 DNA: TGTGCCAGCAGCCATCAGGGGATAGCTAACTATGGCTACACCTTC
CDR3 protein: CASSHQGIANYGYTF
clone size: few
J gene: TRBJ1-2
V gene: TRBV7-2
D gene: .

CDR3 DNA: TGTGCCGGAGGACTGGAACGGGATACGCAGTATTTT
CDR3 protein: CAGGLERDTQYF
clone size: .
J gene: TRBJ2-3
V gene: TRBV10-3
D gene: .

CDR3 DNA: TGTGCCAGCAGCTTCACAGGAGTGAACACTGAAGCTTTCTTT
CDR3 protein: CASSFTGVNTEAFF
clone size: .
J gene: TRBJ1-1
V gene: TRBV7-9
D gene: .

CDR3 DNA: TGCGCCAGCAGTGGAGGGATCGACTATGGCTACACCTTC
CDR3 protein: CASSGGIDYGYTF
clone size: .
J gene: TRBJ1-2
V gene: TRBV10-2
D gene: .

CDR3 DNA: TGTGCCAGCTCACCGGGACATATGGATGGAAACACCATATATTTT
CDR3 protein: CASSPGHMDGNTIYF
clone size: .
J gene: TRBJ1-3
V gene: TRBV18
D gene: .

CDR3 DNA: TGCAGTGCTAGATCGGCGATGACAGGGGCGCAAGAGACCCAGTACTTC
CDR3 protein: CSARSAMTGAQETQYF
clone size: few
J gene: TRBJ2-5
V gene: TRBV20-1
D gene: TRBD1

CDR3 DNA: TGCAGTGCTTTGACTAGCGGGGGGGCCAGCACAGATACGCAGTATTTT
CDR3 protein: CSALTSGGASTDTQYF
clone size: .
J gene: TRBJ2-3
V gene: TRBV20-1
D gene: TRBD2

CDR3 DNA: TGTGCCAGCAGTTACTCACCTGGGGATGGGGGTGAGCAGTTCTTC
CDR3 protein: CASSYSPGDGGEQFF
clone size: .
J gene: TRBJ2-1
V gene: TRBV6-5
D gene: .

CDR3 DNA: TGTGCCAGCTCACCGGGCCATACGAACACTGAAGCTTTCTTT
CDR3 protein: CASSPGHTNTEAFF
clone size: .
J gene: TRBJ1-1
V gene: TRBV18
D gene: .

CDR3 DNA: TGTGCCAGCAGCTCGGTAGGAAATCAGCCCCAGCATTTT
CDR3 protein: CASSSVGNQPQHF
clone size: .
J gene: TRBJ1-5
V gene: TRBV7-2
D gene: .

CDR3 DNA: TGCGCCAGCAGCCAAGATGGGGTCCCTAAGCCTAATGAGCAGTTCTTC
CDR3 protein: CASSQDGVPKPNEQFF
clone size: many
J gene: TRBJ2-1
V gene: TRBV4-3
D gene: .

CDR3 DNA: TGTGCCAGCAGGGACCGGACCAGCGGAGATACGCAGTATTTT
CDR3 protein: CASRDRTSGDTQYF
clone size: .
J gene: TRBJ2-3
V gene: TRBV7-2
D gene: .

CDR3 DNA: TGTGCCAGCACCCCGACAGGGGCGGACACTGAAGCTTTCTTT
CDR3 protein: CASTPTGADTEAFF
clone size: .
J gene: TRBJ1-1
V gene: TRBV28
D gene: TRBD1

CDR3 DNA: TGCAGTGCTAGTTCTGGGACGGGTTCACCCCTCCACTTT
CDR3 protein: CSASSGTGSPLHF
clone size: .
J gene: TRBJ1-6
V gene: TRBV20-1
D gene: .

CDR3 DNA: TGTGCCAGCAGCCGAGCTTTCTCCCGGGACACCTACGAGCAGTACTTC
CDR3 protein: CASSRAFSRDTYEQYF
clone size: few
J gene: TRBJ2-7
V gene: TRBV7-2
D gene: .

CDR3 DNA: TGTGCCAGCAGCTTCCTACAGGGCGGGTCCTACAATGAGCAGTTCTTC
CDR3 protein: CASSFLQGGSYNEQFF
clone size: .
J gene: TRBJ2-1
V gene: TRBV11-2
D gene: .

CDR3 DNA: TGTGCCAGCAGAGATGGGACAGGTCATAATTCACCCCTCCACTTT
CDR3 protein: CASRDGTGHNSPLHF
clone size: many
J gene: TRBJ1-6
V gene: TRBV6-5
D gene: TRBD1

CDR3 DNA: TGTGCCAGCAGTGTAGTGGGGGGGCCTAATTCACCCCTCCACTTT
CDR3 protein: CASSVVGGPNSPLHF
clone size: .
J gene: TRBJ1-6
V gene: TRBV2
D gene: .

CDR3 DNA: TGTGCCAGCACCCCACCGGGGAGGGACACTGAAGCTTTCTTT
CDR3 protein: CASTPPGRDTEAFF
clone size: .
J gene: TRBJ1-1
V gene: TRBV6-5
D gene: .

CDR3 DNA: TGCGCCAGCAGCTTTGGTGGAGGGGTTCCCTCATATGAGCAGTTCTTC
CDR3 protein: CASSFGGGVPSYEQFF
clone size: few
J gene: TRBJ2-1
V gene: TRBV5-1
D gene: .

CDR3 DNA: TGTGCCAGCAGTTACTCTGGCGGCAGGGAAGACGAGCAGTACTTC
CDR3 protein: CASSYSGGREDEQYF
clone size: .
J gene: TRBJ2-7
V gene: TRBV6-5
D gene: .

CDR3 DNA: TGCAGTGCCACAAACTCCGGGACACGGGCGTTCTTC
CDR3 protein: CSATNSGTRAFF
clone size: few
J gene: TRBJ2-1
V gene: TRBV20-1
D gene: .

CDR3 DNA: TGTGCCTCGAGCAGGAGGGAGGCTTTCTTT
CDR3 protein: CASSRREAFF
clone size: few
J gene: TRBJ1-1
V gene: TRBV7-2
D gene: .

CDR3 DNA: TGCAGCGTTAATGAAGCGGCAGGGGCAGATACGCAGTATTTT
CDR3 protein: CSVNEAAGADTQYF
clone size: .
J gene: TRBJ2-3
V gene: TRBV29-1
D gene: .

CDR3 DNA: TGTGCCAGCAGCTTAGCTTTGTCCCCCCGCACAGATACGCAGTATTTT
CDR3 protein: CASSLALSPRTDTQYF
clone size: .
J gene: TRBJ2-3
V gene: TRBV7-2
D gene: .

CDR3 DNA: TGTGCCAGCAGTCGGGAGCCATCCTCTGGAAACACCATATATTTT
CDR3 protein: CASSREPSSGNTIYF
clone size: .
J gene: TRBJ1-3
V gene: TRBV7-6
D gene: .

CDR3 DNA: TGTGCCAGCAGTTTCGCCGGGAACACTGAAGCTTTCTTT
CDR3 protein: CASSFAGNTEAFF
clone size: .
J gene: TRBJ1-1
V gene: TRBV12-3/TRBV12-4
D gene: .

CDR3 DNA: TGTGCCAGCAGCTTGGTGGACAGGGGTTGGGAGACCCAGTACTTC
CDR3 protein: CASSLVDRGWETQYF
clone size: many
J gene: TRBJ2-5
V gene: TRBV5-5
D gene: TRBD1

CDR3 DNA: TGTGCCAGCAGCTTGGACAGGAGGAATGGCTACACCTTC
CDR3 protein: CASSLDRRNGYTF
clone size: few
J gene: TRBJ1-2
V gene: TRBV7-2
D gene: TRBD1

CDR3 DNA: TGTGCCAGCAGTCAGTTAGGACAGGGTGGAGCTGAAGCTTTCTTT
CDR3 protein: CASSQLGQGGAEAFF
clone size: .
J gene: TRBJ1-1
V gene: TRBV7-2
D gene: TRBD1

CDR3 DNA: TGTGCCAGCAGCCCGCGGTCGGTGGGGGCGGGCGACCAGTACTTC
CDR3 protein: CASSPRSVGAGDQYF
clone size: many
J gene: TRBJ2-5
V gene: TRBV4-2
D gene: .

CDR3 DNA: TGTGCCATCAGTGAGTCATCAGCGGGGAGGAATGAGCAGTTCTTC
CDR3 protein: CAISESSAGRNEQFF
clone size: many
J gene: TRBJ2-1
V gene: TRBV10-3
D gene: TRBD2

CDR3 DNA: TGCAGTGCTATCCCGAGGCGGGGGTCCAAAGATACGCAGTATTTT
CDR3 protein: CSAIPRRGSKDTQYF
clone size: .
J gene: TRBJ2-3
V gene: TRBV20-1
D gene: TRBD2

CDR3 DNA: TGTGCCACCAGGAGATTGGGGCCAATCACAGATACGCAGTATTTT
CDR3 protein: CATRRLGPITDTQYF
clone size: few
J gene: TRBJ2-3
V gene: TRBV10-3
D gene: .

CDR3 DNA: TGTGCCAGCAGCGTTACCGCGCATTCTGAATGGGAGCAGTTCTTC
CDR3 protein: CASSVTAHSEWEQFF
clone size: few
J gene: TRBJ2-1
V gene: TRBV9
D gene: .

CDR3 DNA: TGCGCCAGCAGCTTTTCCCCAGGGCATAACACTGAAGCTTTCTTT
CDR3 protein: CASSFSPGHNTEAFF
clone size: .
J gene: TRBJ1-1
V gene: TRBV5-1
D gene: .